This T cell receptor (beta chain) emerged from a study of molecular identifiers for immune sequencing clone quantification. Study findings and constraints: Clones that had above 20 RNA copies took up over 99% of effector molecules but under 1% in naive cells. Because of identical TCR molecules sharing a barcode, sizes of highly expanded clones could be underestimated.

CD8+CD4-CCR7+CD45RA+ cells were sorted as naive CD8 T cells. This clonotype has ten or more counts. Its specificity is unknown. Listed TCR primers, together with previously described methods, were used for the bulk TCR libraries. From the PCR reads, TCRdb called clonotypes with MiXCR, one entry per CDR3 protein. The sample lists 45,000 to 65,000 distinct CDR3 sequences; less than 25% were seen once. CDR3 length: 15 amino acids. The V gene end was trimmed by 2 bases and the J gene end by 6 bases; junction bases not matched to a gene: 9. Germline assignment: CDR1 SEHNR and CDR2 FQNEAQ (reference sequence).

This receptor was identified in a human donor in good health. Some libraries in this study had Jurkat cell RNA spiked in. The sequencing input was naive CD8+ T cells from blood, with Jurkat cell RNA spiked in. Indicated subset: FACS-sorted CD8+CD4-CCR7+CD45RA+ naive T cells. The V gene is TRBV7-9, the J gene TRBJ2-7; TRBD1 agrees at 8 bases. This CDR3 is CASSLLGQGPREQYF. DNA of the CDR3: TGTGCCAGCAGCTTACTAGGACAGGGCCCTCGCGAGCAGTACTTC.